The present entry profiles one T cell receptor (beta chain) with its context. Antigen unknown. The sample originates from a study of Ad26.COV2.S vaccination and SARS-CoV-2 variants. Turning to the study itself: Donor got 5x10^10 or 1x10^11 viral particles of Ad26.COV2.S.

Overall study results and limits: Placebo recipients had lower spike-specific TCR breadth than vaccine recipients.

The V gene end was trimmed by 0 bases and the J gene end by 1 base; junction bases not matched to a gene: 7. Germline CDR1 KGHSH, CDR2 LQKENI. There are 18 residues in the CDR3. Regarding treatment: over 15 received Ad26.COV2.S at low or high dose, single or two shots; about five received placebo; per-sample allocation not given. Specimens were obtained on day 63 following the first vaccine or placebo injection. This table comes from immunoSEQ multiplex PCR, and its TCRdb copy is limited to in-frame clones, with some not included. Altogether about 350,000 clones are present, 65% to 90% being singletons, with the ten largest covering about 11%.

The V gene is TRBV18, the J gene TRBJ2-3; 10 positions match TRBD2. The input for sequencing was peripheral blood, taken in a trial of Ad26.COV2.S vaccine versus placebo. This receptor was identified in a person aged 18-60 years who received the Ad26.COV2.S COVID-19 vaccine or a placebo. CDR3 sequence: CASSPPASGRRGTDTQYF. The CDR3 DNA reads TGTGCCAGCTCACCACCGGCTAGCGGGAGACGCGGCACAGATACGCAGTATTTT.